The 27 T cell receptor beta chains in this list originate from one sample, sequenced in a study. TCRdb reprocessed the 5' RACE reads with MiXCR, giving one entry per CDR3 protein. The table records under 60,000 distinct CDR3 sequences, roughly 30% of them present only once. The sequenced sample was naive CD4+ T cells sorted from blood. Subset denoted: naive CD4+ T cells, CD4+CD45RA+CD25-. The receptor source for this set is a female donor with breast cancer.

In nucleotides, the CDR3 is TGTGCCACCTCGACAGGGATTAGCACTGAAGCTTTCTTT. Its translation is CATSTGISTEAFF. The V call is TRBV24-1, the J call TRBJ1-1; 7 nucleotides agree with TRBD1. Germline CDR1 reads KGHDR; CDR2 reads SFDVKD. The CDR3 runs 13 residues. Losses at the gene ends were 9 bases for V and 4 bases for J; bases not matched to a gene: 7.

The V gene is TRBV6-1, the J gene TRBJ2-5, with no clear D. The CDR3 has 14 residues. The ends were cut back, 3 bases at V and 3 bases at J, with 11 bases in the middle. Looked up from germline, CDR1 is MNHNS and CDR2 is SASEGT. The DNA of the CDR3 is TGTGCCAGCAGTGAGAGGAGCGTTGAAGAGACCCAGTACTTC. It translates to CASSERSVEETQYF.

On this clonotype: A junction boundary mismatches the germline segment, possibly from a read error. This rearrangement joins TRBV12-3 or TRBV12-4 to TRBJ1-1; 9 bases align to TRBD1. This CDR3 spans 14 amino acids. DNA for the CDR3: TGTGCCAGCAGCCTACAGGGGGCGCGGACTGATGCTTTCTTT. It yields the protein CASSLQGARTDAFF.

The chain carries TRBV7-2 and TRBJ1-1; 11 bases match TRBD1. Germline assignment: CDR1 SGHTA and CDR2 FQGNSA. The V and J ends lost 7 bases and 4 bases, in that order; junction bases with no gene match: 11. The CDR3 is made up of 16 amino acids. This CDR3 reads CASMRTGGHFGTEAFF. CDR3 in DNA: TGTGCCAGCATGAGGACAGGGGGCCATTTCGGCACTGAAGCTTTCTTT.

This clonotype came up once. At one boundary the junction diverges from the germline segment, which might be a read error. The chain is built from TRBV4-1 and TRBJ2-2; weak D call: TRBD2 (5 bases). The CDR3 sequence is 17 residues long. In germline, CDR1 is MGHRA, CDR2 YSYEKL. The DNA of the CDR3 is TGCGCCAGCAGCCAAGATTCCAGCGGCGCGAACACCGGGGAGCTGTTCTTT. Its translation is CASSQDSSGANTGELFF.

This clonotype was seen many times. This chain joins TRBV20-1 and TRBJ2-5, with 7 bases lining up with TRBD1. Looked up from germline, CDR1 is DFQATT and CDR2 is SNEGSKA (reference sequence). The CDR3 totals 14 residues. The V and J ends lost 1 base and 2 bases, in that order; junction bases with no gene match: 4. As DNA, the CDR3 is TGCAGTGCTAGAGGGGACAGTCCGCAAGAGACCCAGTACTTC. It encodes CSARGDSPQETQYF.

This chain uses TRBV6-2 or TRBV6-3 with TRBJ2-7; TRBD1 matches at 7 bases. V lost 5 bases, J lost 2 bases, and 6 bases stayed unmatched. Looked up from germline, CDR1 is MNHEY and CDR2 is SVGEGT. The CDR3 is 14 amino acids. The CDR3 region is CASSHRTGTYEQYF. Written as DNA, the CDR3 is TGTGCCAGCAGTCACCGGACAGGAACCTACGAGCAGTACTTC.

The chain joins TRBV5-8 to TRBJ2-7; 7 bases align to TRBD1. The J segment lost 7 bases and the V segment lost 1 base, leaving 11 bases of the junction unmatched. The CDR3 is 15 amino acids. Germline CDR1 reads SGHTS; CDR2 reads YDEGEE. CDR3 DNA sequence: TGTGCCAGCAGCTTGCGGAAGGGGGCACTAAAAGAGCAGTACTTC. This sequence encodes CASSLRKGALKEQYF.

This chain uses TRBV20-1 with TRBJ2-3; D ambiguous. The CDR3 has 15 amino acids. Per germline, CDR1 DFQATT and CDR2 SNEGSKA (reference sequence). Trimming pared 0 bases from V and 0 bases from J, leaving 10 bases between. CDR3 bases: TGCAGTGCTAGAGATCGGGCACTTAGCACAGATACGCAGTATTTT. Translating it yields CSARDRALSTDTQYF.

This clonotype has just a few counts. For the CDR3, the DNA is TGTGCCAGCAGCCAAGACGGAGATTATAGCAATCAGCCCCAGCATTTT. Amino acid sequence: CASSQDGDYSNQPQHF. This chain connects TRBV4-2 to TRBJ1-5; no clear D gene. This CDR3 is 16 amino acids long. Deletions cut 0 bases from V and 0 bases from J, with 9 bases between. Per the germline V gene, CDR1 is LGHNA and CDR2 is YNFKEQ.

This clonotype was observed a handful of times. The V call is TRBV5-5, the J call TRBJ2-1; D is unclear. CDR3 length: 13 amino acids. V gave up 0 bases and J gave up 4 bases, with 5 bases separating them. Germline lookup yields CDR1 SGHKS and CDR2 YYEKEE (reference sequence). The CDR3 DNA reads TGTGCCAGCAGCTTGGAATCTTACAATGAGCAGTTCTTC. Its protein product is CASSLESYNEQFF.

This clonotype has a count of ten or more. The V call is TRBV15, the J call TRBJ2-2, with D possibly called TRBD1 or TRBD2 (5 bases each). The CDR3 runs 16 residues. CDR1 and CDR2 (germline): LNHNV, YYDKDF (reference sequence). V lost 8 bases to trimming and J lost 2 bases, with 18 bases between them. The CDR3 nucleotides read TGTGCCACCGGACATACCGGGACCACAAACACCGGGGAGCTGTTTTTT. It codes for CATGHTGTTNTGELFF.

This chain joins TRBV4-1 and TRBJ2-3; 9 bases match TRBD2. The CDR3 runs to 16 residues. The V gene end was trimmed by 6 bases and the J gene end by 0 bases; junction bases not matched to a gene: 7. Germline CDR1 MGHRA, CDR2 YSYEKL. The CDR3 spells CASSSSGGHSTDTQYF. The CDR3 DNA reads as TGCGCCAGCAGTTCCAGCGGGGGGCATAGCACAGATACGCAGTATTTT.

The rearrangement uses TRBV19 and TRBJ2-4, with 12 bases matching TRBD2. The CDR3 loop spans 18 amino acids. V was pared by 11 bases and J by 0 bases, with 14 bases of the junction left unmatched. In germline, CDR1 is LNHDA, CDR2 SQIVND (reference sequence). The DNA of the CDR3 is TGTGCCTCCTCTAGCGGGCTAGCGGGGGGGCTAGCCAAAAACATTCAGTACTTC. Its protein is CASSSGLAGGLAKNIQYF.

This clonotype was detected a few times. Here the CDR3 reads CSVVGGGYGYTF. CDR3 in DNA: TGCAGCGTTGTAGGGGGGGGCTATGGCTACACCTTC. The chain uses TRBV29-1 and TRBJ1-2, with D perhaps matching TRBD1 (6 bases). Germline CDR1 is SQVTM and CDR2 is ANQGSEA. V lost 4 bases and J 4 bases, leaving 10 bases between the germline ends. CDR3 length: 12 residues.

This chain uses TRBV4-3 with TRBJ1-1; D unresolved. Trimming took 1 base from V and 5 from J, leaving 8 bases between them. This CDR3 has 13 residues. Germline CDR1 reads LGHNA; CDR2 reads YSLEER. The CDR3 coding sequence is TGCGCCAGCAGCCAAGTGAGTGGAACTGAAGCTTTCTTT. Its translation: CASSQVSGTEAFF.

The chain has TRBV5-1 and TRBJ2-7, with D possibly being TRBD1 (6 bases). From germline, CDR1 is SGHRS and CDR2 YFSETQ. V was trimmed by 4 bases and J by 3 bases, leaving 11 bases between them. The CDR3 covers 13 residues. CDR3 in amino acids: CASSQGQLYEQYF. The CDR3 DNA reads as TGCGCCAGCAGCCAGGGACAACTCTACGAGCAGTACTTC.

The chain uses TRBV6-5 and TRBJ2-5; D is undetermined. V was cut by 4 bases and J by 5 bases, with 14 bases left in between. The V gene's germline CDR1 is MNHEY and CDR2 SVGAGI. The CDR3 sequence is 14 residues long. CDR3 bases: TGTGCCAGCAGTTCCCCGGTCCAGCCCGAGACCCAGTACTTC. As protein: CASSSPVQPETQYF.

This chain links TRBV12-3 or TRBV12-4 with TRBJ2-7, with 9 bases lining up with TRBD2. This CDR3 has 14 amino acids. V lost 5 bases to trimming and J lost 6 bases; unmatched junction nucleotides: 8. CDR3 DNA: TGTGCCAGCAGTCCACCGGGACTAGCAAGCGAGCAGTACTTC. This translates into CASSPPGLASEQYF.

This clonotype was counted a single time. V usage is TRBV5-1 and J usage is TRBJ2-5, with D unclear. The CDR3 spans 14 residues. Germline CDR1 SGHRS, CDR2 YFSETQ. Deletions cut 2 bases from V and 5 bases from J, with 13 bases between. The CDR3: CASSFGLGSETQYF. In DNA, the CDR3 is TGCGCCAGCAGCTTCGGTCTCGGGTCGGAGACCCAGTACTTC.

Many counts were recorded for this clonotype. The CDR3 DNA reads TGTGCCAGCAGCCCTTCCTTGGATACGCAGTATTTT. Protein: CASSPSLDTQYF. The genes are TRBV7-9 and TRBJ2-3; D gene unclear. The germline V and J ends were trimmed by 5 bases and 6 bases, with 9 bases remaining between them. The CDR3 loop spans 12 amino acids. Germline values: CDR1 SEHNR, CDR2 FQNEAQ (reference sequence).

This clonotype was seen more than once but under ten times. The chain has TRBV29-1 and TRBJ1-1, with D possibly matching TRBD1 (6 bases). Germline V gene data show CDR1 as SQVTM and CDR2 as ANQGSEA. This CDR3 spans 11 amino acids. Trimming shortened V by 7 bases and J by 10 bases, and 16 bases separated the two germline ends. CDR3 residues: CSARQDMRAFF. The CDR3 DNA is TGCAGCGCACGACAGGACATGAGAGCTTTCTTT.

A few counts support this clonotype. The junction differs from germline at one of its ends, possibly a read error. The J gene is TRBJ1-2, the V gene TRBV14, with a possible D match to TRBD1 (6 bases). The CDR3 has 13 residues. Looked up from germline, CDR1 is SGHDN and CDR2 is FVKESK. For the CDR3, the DNA is TGTGCCAGCAGTCCCCGACAGGTCTATAGCTACACCTTC. Translated: CASSPRQVYSYTF. The variable domain in full, with the rest retrieved from reference TRBV14 and TRBJ1-2, is EAGVTQFPSHSVIEKGQTVTLRCDPISGHDNLYWYRRVMGKEIKFLLHFVKESKQDESGMPNNRFLAERTGGTYSTLKVQPAELEDSGVYFCASSPRQVYSYTFGSGTRLTVV.

This clonotype was picked up a small number of times. The chain is built from TRBV7-3 and TRBJ2-5; 9 bases agree with TRBD1. V lost 4 bases to trimming and J lost 5 bases; unmatched junction nucleotides: 11. Germline loops: CDR1 SGHTA, CDR2 FQGTGA. The CDR3 has 16 residues. The CDR3 DNA is TGTGCCAGCAGCTCCGCCCCCCGGGACAGGGACGAGACCCAGTACTTC. It codes for CASSSAPRDRDETQYF. Variable domain in full (rest from reference TRBV7-3 and TRBJ2-5): GAGVSQTPSNKVTEKGKYVELRCDPISGHTALYWYRQSLGQGPEFLIYFQGTGAADDSGLPNDRFFAVRPEGSVSTLKIQRTERGDSAVYLCASSSAPRDRDETQYFGPGTRLLVL.

Regarding this clonotype: A much larger clone is a single base away; this may be a read error. The CDR3 end shows no conserved phenylalanine or tryptophan, and so a read error is likely. The chain has TRBV2 and TRBJ2-5; D is unresolved. V was trimmed by 7 bases and J by 0 bases, leaving 6 bases between them. This CDR3 region has 12 residues. The germline CDR1 and CDR2 sequences are SNHLY and FYNNEI. The CDR3 DNA is TGTGCCAGCACCCAATACCAAGAGACCCAGTACCTC. This gives the protein CASTQYQETQYL.

With regard to this clonotype: A read error may explain this, as a much larger clone is one base away. The chain uses TRBV5-1 and TRBJ2-7, with 7 bases fitting TRBD2. Germline assignment: CDR1 SGHRS and CDR2 YFSETQ. The CDR3 spans 14 residues. The CDR3 loop is CTSRPLATTHEQYF. In DNA form, the CDR3 reads TGCACCAGCAGACCACTAGCGACGACTCACGAGCAGTACTTC. The whole variable domain, filled in from reference TRBV5-1 and TRBJ2-7, reads KAGVTQTPRYLIKTRGQQVTLSCSPISGHRSVSWYQQTPGQGLQFLFEYFSETQRNKGNFPGRFSGRQFSNSRSEMNVSTLELGDSALYLCTSRPLATTHEQYFGPGTRLTVT.

This clonotype was seen a handful of times. The chain joins TRBV7-8 to TRBJ1-5; D uncertain. The germline V and J ends were trimmed by 6 bases and 4 bases, with 13 bases remaining between them. Germline assignment: CDR1 SGHVS and CDR2 FQNEAQ. This CDR3 is built from 14 residues. CDR3 sequence (DNA): TGTGCCAGCAGTCTAGCGGGTGTTAATCAGCCCCAGCATTTT. The encoded protein is CASSLAGVNQPQHF.